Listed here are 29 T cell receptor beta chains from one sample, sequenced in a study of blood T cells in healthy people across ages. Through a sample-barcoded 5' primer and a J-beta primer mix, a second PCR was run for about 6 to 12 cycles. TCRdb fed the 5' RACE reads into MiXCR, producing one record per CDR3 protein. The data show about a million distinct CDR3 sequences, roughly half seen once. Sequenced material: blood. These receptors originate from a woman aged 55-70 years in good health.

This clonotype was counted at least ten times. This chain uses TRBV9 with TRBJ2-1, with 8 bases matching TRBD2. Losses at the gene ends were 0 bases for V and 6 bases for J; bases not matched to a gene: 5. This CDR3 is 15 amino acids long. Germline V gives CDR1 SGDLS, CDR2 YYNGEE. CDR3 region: CASSVGGTSANEQFF. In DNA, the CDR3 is TGTGCCAGCAGCGTAGGCGGGACTAGTGCCAATGAGCAGTTCTTC.

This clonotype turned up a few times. In DNA, the CDR3 is TGCAGTGCCCGTGGTAGCGGGGTTTACAATGAGCAGTTCTTC. This gives the protein CSARGSGVYNEQFF. The V gene is TRBV20-1, the J gene TRBJ2-1, with 8 bases fitting TRBD2. Germline V lookup: CDR1 DFQATT, CDR2 SNEGSKA (reference sequence). Trimming removed 6 bases from V and 4 bases from J; junction bases left unmatched: 8. This CDR3 region has 14 residues.

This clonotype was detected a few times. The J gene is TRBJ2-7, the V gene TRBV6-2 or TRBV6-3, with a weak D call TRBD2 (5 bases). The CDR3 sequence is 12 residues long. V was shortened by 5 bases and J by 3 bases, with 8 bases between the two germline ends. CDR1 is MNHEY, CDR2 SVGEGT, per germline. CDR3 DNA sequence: TGTGCCAGCAGTACGGAGGACTACGAGCAGTACTTC. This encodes CASSTEDYEQYF.

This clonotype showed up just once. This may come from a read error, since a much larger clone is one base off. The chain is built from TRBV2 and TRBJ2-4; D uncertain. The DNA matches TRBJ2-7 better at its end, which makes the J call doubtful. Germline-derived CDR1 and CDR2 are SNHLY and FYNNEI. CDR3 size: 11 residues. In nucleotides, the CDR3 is TGTGCCAGCAAAGGGTCCCACGAGCAGTACTTC. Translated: CASKGSHEQYF.

CDR3 protein: CSTEIQGQGTEAFF. Written as DNA, the CDR3 is TGCAGTACCGAGATCCAGGGGCAGGGAACTGAAGCTTTCTTT. The chain has TRBV20-1 and TRBJ1-1; tentatively, D is TRBD1 (6 bases). Trimming removed 8 bases from V and 5 bases from J, with 21 bases in between. The germline gives CDR1 DFQATT, CDR2 SNEGSKA (reference sequence). This CDR3 is built from 14 residues.

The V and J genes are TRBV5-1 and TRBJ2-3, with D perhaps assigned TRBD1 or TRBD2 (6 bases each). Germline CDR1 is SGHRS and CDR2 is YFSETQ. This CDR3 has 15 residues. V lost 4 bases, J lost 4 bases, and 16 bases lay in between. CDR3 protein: CASSPAGGMPDTQYF. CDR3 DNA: TGCGCCAGCAGCCCGGCCGGGGGCATGCCAGATACGCAGTATTTT. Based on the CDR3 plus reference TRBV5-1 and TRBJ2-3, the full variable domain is KAGVTQTPRYLIKTRGQQVTLSCSPISGHRSVSWYQQTPGQGLQFLFEYFSETQRNKGNFPGRFSGRQFSNSRSEMNVSTLELGDSALYLCASSPAGGMPDTQYFGPGTRLTVL.

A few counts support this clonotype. CDR3 bases: TGTGCCAGCAGCCAACGAACCGGACCAGGAGAACTGTTTTTT. Amino acids: CASSQRTGPGELFF. The chain uses TRBV4-2 and TRBJ1-4; the D is unclear. The CDR3 has 14 residues. V lost 2 bases and J lost 12, with 16 bases in between. Per the germline V gene, CDR1 is LGHNA and CDR2 is YNFKEQ.

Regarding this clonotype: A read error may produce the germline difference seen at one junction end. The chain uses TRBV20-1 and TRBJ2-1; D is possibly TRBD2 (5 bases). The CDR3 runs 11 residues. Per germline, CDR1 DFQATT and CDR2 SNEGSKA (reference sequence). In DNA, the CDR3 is TGCAGTGCCAGAAGACTAAGGGAGCGGTTCTTC. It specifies CSARRLRERFF.

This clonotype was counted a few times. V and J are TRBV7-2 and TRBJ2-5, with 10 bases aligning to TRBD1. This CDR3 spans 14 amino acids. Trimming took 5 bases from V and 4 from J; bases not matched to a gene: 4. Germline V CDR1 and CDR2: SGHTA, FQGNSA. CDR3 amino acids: CASSLGQGLETQYF. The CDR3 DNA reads TGTGCCAGCAGCCTGGGACAGGGGCTAGAGACCCAGTACTTC.

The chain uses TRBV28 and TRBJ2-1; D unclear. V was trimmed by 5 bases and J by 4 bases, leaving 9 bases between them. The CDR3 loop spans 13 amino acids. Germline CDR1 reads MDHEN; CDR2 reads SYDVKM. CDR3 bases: TGTGCCAGCAGTGTTGGTCTATACAATGAGCAGTTCTTC. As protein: CASSVGLYNEQFF.

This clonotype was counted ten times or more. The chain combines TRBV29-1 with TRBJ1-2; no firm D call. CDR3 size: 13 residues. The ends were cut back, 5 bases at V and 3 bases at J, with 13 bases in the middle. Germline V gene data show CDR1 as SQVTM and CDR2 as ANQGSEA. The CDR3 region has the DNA TGCAGCGTTATTCCCAGAGGCGACTATGGCTACACCTTC. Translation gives CSVIPRGDYGYTF.

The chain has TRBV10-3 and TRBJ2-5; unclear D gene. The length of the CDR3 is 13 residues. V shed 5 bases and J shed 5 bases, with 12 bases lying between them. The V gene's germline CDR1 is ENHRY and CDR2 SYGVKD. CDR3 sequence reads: CAISFDTTETQYF. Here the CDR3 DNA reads TGTGCCATCAGTTTCGACACGACGGAGACCCAGTACTTC.

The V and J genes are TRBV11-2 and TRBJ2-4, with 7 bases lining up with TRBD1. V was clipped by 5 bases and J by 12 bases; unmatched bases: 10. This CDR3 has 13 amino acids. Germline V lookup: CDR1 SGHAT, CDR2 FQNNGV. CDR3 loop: CASSVVPDRAQYF. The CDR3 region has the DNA TGTGCCAGCAGCGTCGTACCTGACAGGGCTCAGTACTTC.

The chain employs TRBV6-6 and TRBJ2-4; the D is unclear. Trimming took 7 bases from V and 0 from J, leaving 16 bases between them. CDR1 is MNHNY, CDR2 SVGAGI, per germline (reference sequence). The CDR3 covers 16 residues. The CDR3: CASNPSSTIAKNIQYF. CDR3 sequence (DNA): TGTGCCAGCAACCCTTCAAGCACAATAGCCAAAAACATTCAGTACTTC.

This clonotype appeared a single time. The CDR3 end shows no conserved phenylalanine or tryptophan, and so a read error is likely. CDR3 sequence: CASSQVTWRYNEKLFV. CDR3 nucleotides: TGCGCCAGCAGCCAGGTGACTTGGCGGTATAATGAAAAACTGTTTGTT. J is TRBJ1-4 and V is TRBV4-1; no clear D. The CDR3 totals 16 residues. V was trimmed by 3 bases and J by 4 bases, leaving 15 bases between them. The germline CDR1 and CDR2 sequences are MGHRA and YSYEKL.

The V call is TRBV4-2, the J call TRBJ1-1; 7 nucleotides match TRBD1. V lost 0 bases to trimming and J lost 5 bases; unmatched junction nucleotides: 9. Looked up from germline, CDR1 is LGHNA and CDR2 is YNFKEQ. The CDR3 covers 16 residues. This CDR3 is CASSQENRGTRTEAFF. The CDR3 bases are TGTGCCAGCAGCCAAGAAAACAGGGGTACAAGGACTGAAGCTTTCTTT.

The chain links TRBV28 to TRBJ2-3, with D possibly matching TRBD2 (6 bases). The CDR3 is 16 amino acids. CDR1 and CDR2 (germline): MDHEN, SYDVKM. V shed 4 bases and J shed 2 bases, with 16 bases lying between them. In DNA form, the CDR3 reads TGTGCCAGCAGTTCCTATAGCGGTTATCCCACAGATACGCAGTATTTT. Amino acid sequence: CASSSYSGYPTDTQYF. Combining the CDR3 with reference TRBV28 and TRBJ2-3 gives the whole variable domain DVKVTQSSRYLVKRTGEKVFLECVQDMDHENMFWYRQDPGLGLRLIYFSYDVKMKEKGDIPEGYSVSREKKERFSLILESASTNQTSMYLCASSSYSGYPTDTQYFGPGTRLTVL.

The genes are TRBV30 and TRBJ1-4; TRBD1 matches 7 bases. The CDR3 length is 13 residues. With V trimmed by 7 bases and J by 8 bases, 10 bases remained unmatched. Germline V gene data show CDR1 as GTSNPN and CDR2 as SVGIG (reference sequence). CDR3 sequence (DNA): TGTGCCTACACCGGGACAGTTGTAGAAAAACTGTTTTTT. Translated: CAYTGTVVEKLFF. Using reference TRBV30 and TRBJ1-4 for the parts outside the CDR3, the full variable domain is SQTIHQWPATLVQPVGSPLSLECTVEGTSNPNLYWYRQAAGRGLQLLFYSVGIGQISSEVPQNLSASRPQDRQFILSSKKLLLSDSGFYLCAYTGTVVEKLFFGSGTQLSVL.

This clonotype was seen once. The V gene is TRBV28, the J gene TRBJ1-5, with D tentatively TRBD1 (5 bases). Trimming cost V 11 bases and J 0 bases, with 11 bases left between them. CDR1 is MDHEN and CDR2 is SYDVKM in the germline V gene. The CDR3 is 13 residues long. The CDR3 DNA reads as TGTGCCGTATCGGGGGGTAGCAATCAGCCCCAGCATTTT. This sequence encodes CAVSGGSNQPQHF. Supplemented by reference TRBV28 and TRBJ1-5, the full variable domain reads DVKVTQSSRYLVKRTGEKVFLECVQDMDHENMFWYRQDPGLGLRLIYFSYDVKMKEKGDIPEGYSVSREKKERFSLILESASTNQTSMYLCAVSGGSNQPQHFGDGTRLSIL.

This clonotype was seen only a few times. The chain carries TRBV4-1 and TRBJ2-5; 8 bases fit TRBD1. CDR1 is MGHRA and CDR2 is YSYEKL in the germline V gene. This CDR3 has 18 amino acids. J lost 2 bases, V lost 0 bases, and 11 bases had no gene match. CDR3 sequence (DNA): TGCGCCAGCAGCCAAGAGATGGTCGGGACAGGAACACAAGAGACCCAGTACTTC. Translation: CASSQEMVGTGTQETQYF.

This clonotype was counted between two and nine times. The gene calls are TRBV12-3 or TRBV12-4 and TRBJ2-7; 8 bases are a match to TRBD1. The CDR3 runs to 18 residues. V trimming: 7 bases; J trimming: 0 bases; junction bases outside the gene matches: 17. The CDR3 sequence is CASTANPRQGSHSYEQYF. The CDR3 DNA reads TGTGCCAGCACCGCAAACCCTAGACAGGGGTCGCACTCCTACGAGCAGTACTTC.

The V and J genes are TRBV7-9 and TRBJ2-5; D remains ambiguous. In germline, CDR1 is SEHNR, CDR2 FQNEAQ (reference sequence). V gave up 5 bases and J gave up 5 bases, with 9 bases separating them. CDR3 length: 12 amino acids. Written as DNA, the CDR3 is TGTGCCAGCAGCGACGGACGGGAGACCCAGTACTTC. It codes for CASSDGRETQYF.

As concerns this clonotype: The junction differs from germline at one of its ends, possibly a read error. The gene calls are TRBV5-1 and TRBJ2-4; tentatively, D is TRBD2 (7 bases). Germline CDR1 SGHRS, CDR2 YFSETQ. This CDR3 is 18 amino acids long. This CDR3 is CASNLAQGGGRAKNIQYF. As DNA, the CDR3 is TGCGCCAGCAACTTGGCACAGGGAGGGGGTCGTGCCAAAAACATTCAGTACTTC. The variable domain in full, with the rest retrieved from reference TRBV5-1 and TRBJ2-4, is KAGVTQTPRYLIKTRGQQVTLSCSPISGHRSVSWYQQTPGQGLQFLFEYFSETQRNKGNFPGRFSGRQFSNSRSEMNVSTLELGDSALYLCASNLAQGGGRAKNIQYFGAGTRLSVL.

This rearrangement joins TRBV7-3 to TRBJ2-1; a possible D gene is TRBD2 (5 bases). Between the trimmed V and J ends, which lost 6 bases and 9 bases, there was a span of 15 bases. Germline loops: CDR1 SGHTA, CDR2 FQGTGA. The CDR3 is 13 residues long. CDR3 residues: CASRGGGEAEQFF. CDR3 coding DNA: TGTGCCAGCAGAGGAGGCGGAGAGGCTGAGCAGTTCTTC.

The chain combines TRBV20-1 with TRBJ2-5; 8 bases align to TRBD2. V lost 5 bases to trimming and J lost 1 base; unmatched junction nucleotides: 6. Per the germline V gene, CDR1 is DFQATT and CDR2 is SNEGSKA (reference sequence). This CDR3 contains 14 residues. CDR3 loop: CSAGASGGQETQYF. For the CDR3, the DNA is TGCAGTGCTGGGGCCAGCGGGGGCCAAGAGACCCAGTACTTC.

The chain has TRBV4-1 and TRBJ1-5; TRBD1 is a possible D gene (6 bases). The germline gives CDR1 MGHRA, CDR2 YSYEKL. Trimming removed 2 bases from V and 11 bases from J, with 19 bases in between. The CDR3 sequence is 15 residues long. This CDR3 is CASSQSRDTGWAQHF. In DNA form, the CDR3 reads TGCGCCAGCAGCCAAAGCCGGGACACCGGTTGGGCCCAGCATTTT.

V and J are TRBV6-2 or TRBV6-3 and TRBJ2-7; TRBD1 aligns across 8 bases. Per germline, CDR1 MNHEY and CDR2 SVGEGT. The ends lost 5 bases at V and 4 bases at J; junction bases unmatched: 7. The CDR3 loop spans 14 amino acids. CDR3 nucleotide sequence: TGTGCCAGCAGTGTGGACAGGGCGGTTTACGAGCAGTACTTC. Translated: CASSVDRAVYEQYF.

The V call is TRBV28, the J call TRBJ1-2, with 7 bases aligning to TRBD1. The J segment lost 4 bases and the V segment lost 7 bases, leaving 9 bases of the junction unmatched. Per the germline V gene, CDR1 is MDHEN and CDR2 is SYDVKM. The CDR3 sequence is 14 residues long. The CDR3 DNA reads TGTGCCAGCACCATGGACAGGATCGCCTATGGCTACACCTTC. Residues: CASTMDRIAYGYTF.

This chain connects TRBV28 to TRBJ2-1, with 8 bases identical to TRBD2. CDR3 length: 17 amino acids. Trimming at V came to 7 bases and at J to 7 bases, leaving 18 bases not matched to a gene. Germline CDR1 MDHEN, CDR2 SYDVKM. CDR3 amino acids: CASNSPGGVRYMNEQFF. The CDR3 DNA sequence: TGTGCCAGCAACTCCCCCGGGGGGGTCCGCTACATGAATGAGCAGTTCTTC.